This T cell receptor beta chain was recorded in a study of blood T cell repertoires in COVID-19. CDR3 length: 14 amino acids. Germline assignment: CDR1 LGHDT and CDR2 YNNKEL (reference sequence). Between the trimmed V and J ends, which lost 4 bases and 0 bases, there was a span of 7 bases. Produced via immunoSEQ multiplex PCR; TCRdb's table is partial and in-frame only. The sample consists of roughly 50,000 clones, about four fifths of them appearing once. This clonotype was sampled from a woman aged 60-70 years with acute or convalescent COVID-19. Specimen: peripheral blood. The chain joins TRBV3-1 (or the pseudogene TRBV3-2) to TRBJ1-3; D is uncertain. CDR3 protein: CASSPYSSGNTIYF. The CDR3 DNA sequence: TGTGCCAGCAGCCCGTACAGCTCTGGAAACACCATATATTTT.